The next 17 T cell receptor beta chains were all read from a single sample in a study of Ad26.COV2.S vaccination and SARS-CoV-2 variants. Method: immunoSEQ multiplex PCR; TCRdb's copy keeps in-frame clones and lacks some. The top ten hold roughly 13% of the sample, which has 510,000 or so clones, around 88% seen once. The treatment denotes: roughly 19 received Ad26.COV2.S at low or high dose, single or two shots; about 5 received placebo; per-sample allocation not given. Material that was analyzed had been drawn on day 63 after the first vaccine or placebo injection. The specimen was peripheral blood, collected in a trial of Ad26.COV2.S vaccine versus placebo. The receptors come from a person between 18 and 60 years old who received the Ad26.COV2.S COVID-19 vaccine or a placebo.

The chain uses TRBV5-5 and TRBJ2-2; D possibly corresponds to TRBD1 (6 bases). Trimming removed 2 bases from V and 4 bases from J, with 12 bases in between. The germline V gene has CDR1 SGHKS and CDR2 YYEKEE (reference sequence). The CDR3 loop spans 15 amino acids. The CDR3 nucleotides read TGTGCCAGCAGCTTCGCAGGGACAATCACCGGGGAGCTGTTTTTT. Protein sequence: CASSFAGTITGELFF.

A few counts support this clone. This chain joins TRBV28 and TRBJ1-2; D perhaps matches TRBD1 (5 bases). The CDR3 runs 19 residues. Looked up from germline, CDR1 is MDHEN and CDR2 is SYDVKM. V was pared by 3 bases and J by 11 bases, with 34 bases between. The CDR3 nucleotides read TGTGCCAGCAGTTTCCGGGGGAGAGGGGAACCCCCCTCCACTTTAGGGTACACCTTC. It is translated as CASSFRGRGEPPSTLGYTF.

V gene TRBV6-2 or TRBV6-3 combines with J gene TRBJ1-5; D perhaps matches TRBD1 (6 bases). Germline loops: CDR1 MNHEY, CDR2 SVGEGT. The CDR3 is 18 residues long. V was clipped by 0 bases and J by 6 bases, with 21 bases between them. The CDR3 reads CASSYSLGGPAGGQPQHF. CDR3 sequence (DNA): TGTGCCAGCAGTTACTCGCTTGGGGGCCCCGCGGGGGGTCAGCCCCAGCATTTT.

This chain connects TRBV24-1 to TRBJ2-7, with no clear D. V lost 0 bases to trimming and J lost 4 bases, with 12 bases between them. Germline V gene data show CDR1 as KGHDR and CDR2 as SFDVKD. The length of the CDR3 is 15 residues. CDR3 in DNA: TGTGCCACCAGTGATTTGAAGGTCTTGGGTTACGAGCAGTACTTC. It translates to CATSDLKVLGYEQYF.

This clone is a singleton in its sample. The CDR3: CASAIQAGTDTQYF. In DNA form, the CDR3 reads TGTGCCAGTGCCATTCAAGCGGGGACAGATACGCAGTATTTT. V usage is TRBV19 and J usage is TRBJ2-3; 7 nucleotides line up with TRBD2. J gave up 3 bases and V 8 bases, and 8 bases lay outside the gene matches. The germline CDR1 and CDR2 sequences are LNHDA and SQIVND (reference sequence). CDR3 length equals 14 residues.

This clone was seen a few times. The chain has TRBV5-4 and TRBJ2-3, with TRBD1 as a possible D gene (6 bases). Germline V lookup: CDR1 SGHNT, CDR2 YYREEE (reference sequence). The CDR3 runs to 15 residues. V lost 4 bases, J lost 2 bases, and 14 bases lay in between. The CDR3 here is CASSRRGQFTDTQYF. CDR3 coding DNA: TGTGCCAGCAGCCGAAGAGGACAGTTCACAGATACGCAGTATTTT.

CDR3 in DNA: TGCGCCAGCAGCCAAGGGAGCACTGAAGCTTTCTTT. Amino acid sequence: CASSQGSTEAFF. This chain uses TRBV4-3 with TRBJ1-1; unclear D gene. Trimming pared 1 base from V and 4 bases from J, leaving 4 bases between. The germline V gene encodes CDR1 LGHNA and CDR2 YSLEER. This CDR3 has 12 amino acids.

V gene TRBV3-1 (or the pseudogene TRBV3-2) combines with J gene TRBJ1-5; 9 bases are shared with TRBD1. The germline gives CDR1 LGHDT, CDR2 YNNKEL (reference sequence). The CDR3 has 15 residues. V lost 4 bases and J lost 4; bases outside the gene matches: 5. The CDR3 spells CASSPRTGANQPQHF. The DNA of the CDR3 is TGTGCCAGCAGCCCTCGGACAGGGGCAAATCAGCCCCAGCATTTT.

This sequence joins TRBV7-3 and TRBJ1-2; D not resolved. The ends were cut back, 5 bases at V and 3 bases at J, with 13 bases in the middle. CDR1 and CDR2 (germline): SGHTA, FQGTGA. This CDR3 region has 14 residues. The CDR3 nucleotides read TGTGCCAGCAGCCCCGCGGGGTCGGACTATGGCTACACCTTC. Its protein is CASSPAGSDYGYTF. The full variable domain, completed using reference TRBV7-3 and TRBJ1-2, is GAGVSQTPSNKVTEKGKYVELRCDPISGHTALYWYRQSLGQGPEFLIYFQGTGAADDSGLPNDRFFAVRPEGSVSTLKIQRTERGDSAVYLCASSPAGSDYGYTFGSGTRLTVV.

The rearrangement joins TRBV19 to TRBJ1-4; D is unresolved. The V end lost 4 bases, the J end lost 0 bases, and 18 bases lay between the germline ends. This CDR3 has 18 residues. Germline V gives CDR1 LNHDA, CDR2 SQIVND (reference sequence). This CDR3 is CASSTDLPGSSTNEKLFF. The CDR3 nucleotides read TGTGCCAGTAGTACGGACCTCCCGGGGAGTTCAACTAATGAAAAACTGTTTTTT.

The rearrangement links TRBV28 to TRBJ1-6; 10 positions agree with TRBD1. The CDR3 has 19 residues. The ends lost 7 bases at V and 0 bases at J; junction bases unmatched: 12. Germline assignment: CDR1 MDHEN and CDR2 SYDVKM. CDR3 amino acids: CASKTLAGQGSSYNSPLHF. CDR3 nucleotide sequence: TGTGCCAGCAAGACCTTGGCGGGACAGGGGAGCTCCTATAATTCACCCCTCCACTTT. Supplemented by reference TRBV28 and TRBJ1-6, the full variable domain reads DVKVTQSSRYLVKRTGEKVFLECVQDMDHENMFWYRQDPGLGLRLIYFSYDVKMKEKGDIPEGYSVSREKKERFSLILESASTNQTSMYLCASKTLAGQGSSYNSPLHFGNGTRLTVT.

V usage is TRBV28 and J usage is TRBJ2-3; 8 nucleotides line up with TRBD1. Germline V lookup: CDR1 MDHEN, CDR2 SYDVKM. J gave up 4 bases and V 3 bases, and 6 bases lay outside the gene matches. This CDR3 contains 15 residues. The CDR3 loop reads CASSFVQGASDTQYF. The CDR3 DNA reads TGTGCCAGCAGTTTTGTCCAGGGGGCCTCAGATACGCAGTATTTT.

This clone was counted once. The V and J genes are TRBV29-1 and TRBJ2-3; D gene uncertain. V was clipped by 7 bases and J by 6 bases, with 14 bases between them. Germline V gene sequence: CDR1 SQVTM, CDR2 ANQGSEA. The CDR3 contains 12 residues. The CDR3 bases are TGCAGCGGTGGGCGAAATATCGATACGCAGTATTTT. Its translation: CSGGRNIDTQYF.

The rearrangement uses TRBV5-6 and TRBJ1-2; D gene uncertain. Germline CDR1 and CDR2: SGHDT and YYEEEE. Trimming took 0 bases from V and 5 from J, leaving 11 bases between them. The CDR3 totals 14 residues. The CDR3 region has the DNA TGTGCCAGCAGCTTGGGGGGTGGTCTATATGGCTACACCTTC. This encodes CASSLGGGLYGYTF.

The chain couples TRBV19 to TRBJ2-1, with a possible D match to TRBD1 (5 bases). Trimming took off 3 bases at V and 4 bases at J, with 13 bases between the two ends. CDR3 length equals 15 residues. Germline V gene data show CDR1 as LNHDA and CDR2 as SQIVND (reference sequence). CDR3 residues: CASSIGQVLYNEQFF. CDR3 bases: TGTGCCAGTAGTATTGGACAAGTCCTGTACAATGAGCAGTTCTTC.

On this clone itself: Compared with germline, one end of the junction differs, possibly owing to a read error. The chain has TRBV6-1 and TRBJ1-1; TRBD1 matches at 9 bases. CDR3 size: 15 residues. CDR1 is MNHNS and CDR2 is SASEGT in the germline V gene. CDR3 DNA: TGTGCCAGCAATGAACAGGGGGCGTCGGGCACTGAAGCTTTCTTT. Protein sequence: CASNEQGASGTEAFF.

The chain combines TRBV5-5 with TRBJ1-2; maybe TRBD1 (5 bases). The CDR3 is 14 residues long. Germline V lookup: CDR1 SGHKS, CDR2 YYEKEE (reference sequence). V was trimmed by 0 bases and J by 4 bases, leaving 10 bases between them. The CDR3 reads CASSLDVGVYGYTF. In DNA form, the CDR3 reads TGTGCCAGCAGCTTGGATGTGGGGGTCTATGGCTACACCTTC.